The T cell receptor (beta chain) under discussion was sequenced for a study of CD8 T cells in ankylosing spondylitis (dated by TCRdb to between 2016 and 2019). Turning to the overall study: To find TCR variants linked to disease, the study profiled T cell receptor beta repertoires in ankylosing spondylitis patients and healthy donors. In total, the full study cohort was made up of 95 to 110 healthy donors and some 26 ankylosing spondylitis patients. Peripheral blood was sampled, and synovial fluid was also collected from ankylosing spondylitis patients.

What the authors observed across the whole study: Some TCR beta motif variants had previously been reported in synovial fluid and blood of reactive arthritis patients, which suggested common disease-initiation mechanisms. Blood from ankylosing spondylitis patients appeared to be characterized by a TCR beta motif composed of eight highly homologous amino acid variants. The disease-linked clones had a CD8+ phenotype and were found at relatively low frequencies in peripheral blood. Significant enrichment of the disease-linked clones was reported in matched synovial fluid samples from ankylosing spondylitis patients.

The sequencing machine was an Illumina HiSeq 2500. Quantitative 5'-RACE with molecular barcodes was used to prepare TCR beta libraries. As for the original processing: A new computational method, built on a probabilistic model of VDJ rearrangement, was used to identify disease-linked TCR variants. The raw public data were reprocessed by TCRdb itself: fastp quality trimming at Q25, MiXCR clonotype calling, in-frame beta chains only. Identical CDR3 proteins give one entry, which carries the most common genes and DNA. The V and J calls, along with clone size, are taken from TCRdb and not from the paper's own processing. The sample table lists around 320,000 distinct CDR3 sequences, more than 20% of them with a count of one. Around 3.2% of the sample is taken by the ten largest. Regarding this clonotype: Its antigen remains undetermined. No per-base quality is available; no much larger clone lies one base away.

Its CDR3 holds 14 amino acids, cysteine through phenylalanine. CDR3 DNA is the only sequence kept; it has 42 bases, read in frame from the first base. Deletion took 5 bases off V and 8 bases off J, with a span of 16 bases between the germline ends. In the germline V gene, CDR1 corresponds to SGHTA and CDR2 to FQGNSA. Recombination joined TRBV7-2 with TRBJ1-5; the D region possibly corresponds to TRBD1 (5 bases align). The TCR sequence derives from a female donor with ankylosing spondylitis or in good health (not recorded which). The material sequenced was blood, either unsorted or a sorted T cell fraction (not recorded which). The CDR3 region: CASSLNGGGKPQHF. The sequenced DNA is TGTGCCAGCAGCCTGAATGGGGGGGGAAAGCCCCAGCATTTT. The reference TRBV7-2 and TRBJ1-5 proteins fill in what lies around the CDR3, so the full variable domain reads GAGVSQSPSNKVTEKGKDVELRCDPISGHTALYWYRQSLGQGLEFLIYFQGNSAPDKSGLPSDRFSAERTGGSVSTLTIQRTQQEDSAVYLCASSLNGGGKPQHFGDGTRLSIL.